This TCR beta chain derives from a study of beta chain features in type 1 diabetes. Since all of the isolated RNA was reverse transcribed, expressed TCRB transcripts were what got sequenced. The table came from immunoSEQ multiplex PCR; TCRdb's copy has only in-frame clones and leaves some out. The sample shows hundreds of thousands of clones, 11% to 15% of them seen only once. Study-level points and caveats: A potential influence of HLA type upon TCRB rearrangement remained unresolved herein. The naive, central memory and Treg TCRB repertoires of patients appeared to be more similar to one another than those of healthy donors.

Sorting gave populations that all exceeded 95% purity. Relative to its sample, this clone is medium-sized. Antigen unknown. The CDR3 has 13 residues. CDR1 SQVTM and CDR2 ANQGSEA come from the germline V gene. With 8 bases removed from V and 2 bases from J, the gap between germline ends came to 15 bases. The sequence came from a man aged 30 to 45 in good health. The chain couples TRBV29-1 to TRBJ1-1; D not certain. The sequenced material came from central memory CD4+ T cells from blood. CDR3 sequence reads: CSTLAQLNTEAFF. For the CDR3, the DNA is TGCAGCACCCTAGCACAGCTTAACACTGAAGCTTTCTTT. Using reference TRBV29-1 and TRBJ1-1 for the parts outside the CDR3, the full variable domain is SAVISQKPSRDICQRGTSLTIQCQVDSQVTMMFWYRQQPGQSLTLIATANQGSEATYESGFVIDKFPISRPNLTFSTLTVSNMSPEDSSIYLCSTLAQLNTEAFFGQGTRLTVV.